These 13 T cell receptor beta chains originate from one sample sequenced in a study of CD8+CD57+ T cells in acquired aplastic anemia. TCR beta VDJ and CDR3 profiles were obtained from a genomic DNA template. TCRdb fed the reads into MiXCR, producing one record per CDR3 protein. There are about 200,000 distinct CDR3 sequences in the sample; 34% occur only once, and roughly 1.1% lies in the top ten. Specimen: sorted CD4+, CD8+, or CD8+CD57+ T cells (not recorded which) from PBMCs. These receptors came from a human donor in good health, serving as a control.

This clonotype was observed many times. V gene TRBV7-9 combines with J gene TRBJ1-1; D possibly corresponds to TRBD1 (5 bases). The CDR3 extends over 13 amino acids. Germline assignment: CDR1 SEHNR and CDR2 FQNEAQ (reference sequence). Trimming took off 9 bases at V and 4 bases at J, with 15 bases between the two ends. The DNA of the CDR3 is TGTGCCAGTGGATTGTGGGGGGGCACTGAAGCTTTCTTT. This sequence encodes CASGLWGGTEAFF.

There are many counts of this clonotype. V gene TRBV11-1 combines with J gene TRBJ1-5; TRBD1 aligns across 8 bases. The germline gives CDR1 SGHAT, CDR2 FQDESV (reference sequence). V shed 4 bases, J shed 5 bases, and the junction held 13 bases outside the gene matches. The CDR3 extends over 17 amino acids. CDR3 loop: CASSSPPGGLGDQPQHF. As DNA, the CDR3 is TGTGCCAGCAGCTCACCCCCAGGGGGCTTGGGGGATCAGCCCCAGCATTTT.

The chain recombines TRBV15 with TRBJ2-7, with D tentatively TRBD1 (6 bases). CDR1 and CDR2 (germline): LNHNV, YYDKDF (reference sequence). V was cut by 2 bases and J by 5 bases, with 13 bases left in between. The CDR3 is 14 amino acids. DNA of the CDR3: TGTGCCACCAGCAGATCACAGGGATACCACGAGCAGTACTTC. Residues: CATSRSQGYHEQYF.

This clonotype was counted ten times or more. V gene TRBV20-1 combines with J gene TRBJ1-6; TRBD1 is a possible D gene (5 bases). Germline lookup yields CDR1 DFQATT and CDR2 SNEGSKA (reference sequence). The germline V and J ends were trimmed by 3 bases and 7 bases, with 13 bases remaining between them. The CDR3 extends over 14 amino acids. In DNA form, the CDR3 reads TGCAGTGCTAGGTCGGACACGTTAAATTCACCCCTCCACTTT. Translating gives CSARSDTLNSPLHF.

About this clonotype: This CDR3 is missing its conserved last phenylalanine or tryptophan, likely due to a read error. The rearrangement joins TRBV3-1 to TRBJ2-7; no definite D call. V lost 5 bases and J 5 bases, leaving 16 bases between the germline ends. The CDR3 is made up of 14 amino acids. Germline assignment: CDR1 LGHDT and CDR2 YNNKEL (reference sequence). This CDR3 reads CASSFRISRDEQYL. CDR3 bases: TGTGCCAGCAGCTTCCGGATATCCCGCGACGAGCAGTACCTC.

The chain is built from TRBV7-9 and TRBJ1-2; D is unresolved. This CDR3 has 15 residues. V lost 4 bases to trimming and J lost 0 bases, with 12 bases between them. Germline-derived CDR1 and CDR2 are SEHNR and FQNEAQ (reference sequence). CDR3 in amino acids: CASSSGQLANYGYTF. The CDR3 DNA sequence: TGTGCCAGCAGCTCTGGTCAGTTAGCTAACTATGGCTACACCTTC.

Of note for this clonotype: A much larger clone differs by one base, so this may be a read error. The rearrangement uses TRBV24-1 and TRBJ2-1; the match to TRBD2 covers 7 bases. The CDR3 runs 18 residues. CDR1 KGHDR and CDR2 SFDVKD come from the germline V gene. The CDR3 sequence: CATSDLSSGVGSYDEQFF. The CDR3 DNA follows: TGTGCCACCAGTGATTTATCTAGCGGTGTGGGGTCCTACGATGAGCAGTTCTTC.

This clonotype was seen many times. This chain joins TRBV5-1 and TRBJ1-1; D is uncertain. Trimming removed 0 bases from V and 3 bases from J, with 6 bases in between. The CDR3 has 13 amino acids. The germline gives CDR1 SGHRS, CDR2 YFSETQ. CDR3 in DNA: TGCGCCAGCAGCTTGGACCCGCACACTGAAGCTTTCTTT. This gives the protein CASSLDPHTEAFF.

This clonotype was counted a few times. The chain links TRBV10-3 to TRBJ1-6, with TRBD1 identical over 7 bases. The CDR3 extends over 14 amino acids. Germline CDR1 is ENHRY and CDR2 is SYGVKD. Trimming removed 11 bases from V and 4 bases from J; junction bases left unmatched: 8. The CDR3 loop is CAGRRDRYNSPLHF. The CDR3 nucleotides are TGTGCCGGCCGTCGGGACAGATATAATTCACCCCTCCACTTT.

The rearrangement uses TRBV18 and TRBJ2-3; weak D call: TRBD2 (6 bases). Trimming pared 3 bases from V and 2 bases from J, leaving 12 bases between. The CDR3 length is 15 residues. Germline V gene sequence: CDR1 KGHSH, CDR2 LQKENI. The CDR3 here is CASSPRRASTDTQYF. CDR3 coding DNA: TGTGCCAGCTCACCTAGGAGGGCCTCCACAGATACGCAGTATTTT.

This clonotype has at least ten counts. This rearrangement joins TRBV20-1 to TRBJ2-3; D gene unclear. Between the trimmed V and J ends, which lost 8 bases and 4 bases, there was a span of 19 bases. Germline values: CDR1 DFQATT, CDR2 SNEGSKA (reference sequence). The CDR3 extends over 14 amino acids. The CDR3: CSTTARLSADTQYF. The CDR3 bases are TGCAGTACCACTGCCCGGTTGTCAGCAGATACGCAGTATTTT.

The chain joins TRBV28 to TRBJ2-7; TRBD2 is a possible D gene (6 bases). The CDR3 is 12 amino acids. The V end lost 6 bases, the J end lost 3 bases, and 9 bases lay between the germline ends. Looked up from germline, CDR1 is MDHEN and CDR2 is SYDVKM. The CDR3 here is CASSRDFYEQYF. CDR3 nucleotides: TGTGCCAGCAGCAGGGACTTCTACGAGCAGTACTTC.

The V and J genes are TRBV15 and TRBJ1-1, with unresolved D. The CDR3 is 15 residues long. V was shortened by 0 bases and J by 2 bases, with 10 bases between the two germline ends. From germline, CDR1 is LNHNV and CDR2 YYDKDF (reference sequence). The CDR3 loop is CATSRDFSGNTEAFF. The CDR3 nucleotides read TGTGCCACCAGCAGAGATTTCTCCGGTAACACTGAAGCTTTCTTT.